The present T cell receptor (beta chain) was sequenced within a study of control samples from healthy donors and cancer patients. Method: immunoSEQ multiplex PCR; TCRdb's copy keeps in-frame clones and lacks some. The data show around 190,000 clones, and the top ten clones hold 2.2%. In germline, CDR1 is MNHEY, CDR2 SVGEGT. Trimming cost V 2 bases and J 9 bases, with 11 bases left between them. The CDR3 has 12 amino acids. The clonotype originates from a woman aged 25 to 45 in good health. This chain links TRBV6-2 or TRBV6-3 with TRBJ2-7, with D tentatively TRBD2 (5 bases). Sequencing was done on a sample of blood. CDR3 region: CASSYGAVLQYF. The CDR3 nucleotides are TGTGCCAGCAGTTACGGAGCGGTCCTGCAGTACTTC.